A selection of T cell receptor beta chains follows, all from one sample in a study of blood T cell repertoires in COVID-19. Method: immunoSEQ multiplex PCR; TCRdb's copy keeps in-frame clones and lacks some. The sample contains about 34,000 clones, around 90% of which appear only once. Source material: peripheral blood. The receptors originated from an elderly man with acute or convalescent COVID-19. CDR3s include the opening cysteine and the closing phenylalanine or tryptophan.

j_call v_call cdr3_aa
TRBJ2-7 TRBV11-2 CALGGAYEQYF
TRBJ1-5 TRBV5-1 CASSLADRDRDYQPQHF
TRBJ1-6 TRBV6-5 CASSYSAGVGSPLHF
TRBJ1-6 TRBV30 CAWNLGQGFNSLHF
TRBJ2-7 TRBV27 CASTNGRTWGEQYF
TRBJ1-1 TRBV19 CASSMTADTEAFF
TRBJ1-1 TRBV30 CAWSVRGGQANTEAFF
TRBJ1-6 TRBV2 CASSGGPGVGSPLHF
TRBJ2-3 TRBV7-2 CASSLRDSYTQYF
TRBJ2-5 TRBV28 CASRGDRRGETQYF
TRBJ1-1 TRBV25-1 CASSDRGHTEAFF
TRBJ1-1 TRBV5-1 CASSYQGGNTEAFF
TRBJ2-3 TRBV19 CASSTQGRTQYF
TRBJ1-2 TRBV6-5 CASRDRGGGGYTF
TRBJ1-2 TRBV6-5 CASTGWNYGYTF
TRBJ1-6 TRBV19 CASSRDRSSPLHF
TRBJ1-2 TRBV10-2 CASSLTGEEGYTF
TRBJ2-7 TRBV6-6 CASSLQSGQRHEQYF
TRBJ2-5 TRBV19 CASSYTGIQETQYF
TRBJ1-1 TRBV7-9 CASSSLTGAEAFF
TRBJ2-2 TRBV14 CASSRPGQDLFF
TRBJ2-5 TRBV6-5 CASSYSTDRGQTQYF
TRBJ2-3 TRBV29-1 CSVEGGWGVRTDTQYF
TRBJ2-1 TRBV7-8 CASSSERGALTYEQFF
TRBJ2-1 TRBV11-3 CASSLEQGSYNEQFF
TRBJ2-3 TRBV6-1 CASSVQAGGGTTDTQYF
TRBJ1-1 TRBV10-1 CASRPSGTGTLAFF